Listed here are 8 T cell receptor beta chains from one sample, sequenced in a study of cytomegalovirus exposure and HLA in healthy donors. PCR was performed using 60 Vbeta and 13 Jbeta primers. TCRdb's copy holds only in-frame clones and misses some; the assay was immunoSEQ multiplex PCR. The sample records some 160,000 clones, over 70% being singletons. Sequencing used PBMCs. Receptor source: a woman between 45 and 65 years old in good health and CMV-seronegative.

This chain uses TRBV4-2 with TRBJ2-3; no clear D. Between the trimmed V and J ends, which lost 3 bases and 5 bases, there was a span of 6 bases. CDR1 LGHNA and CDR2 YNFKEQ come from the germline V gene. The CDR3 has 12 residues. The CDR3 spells CASSQPGDTQYF. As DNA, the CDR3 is TGTGCCAGCAGCCAGCCCGGAGATACGCAGTATTTT.

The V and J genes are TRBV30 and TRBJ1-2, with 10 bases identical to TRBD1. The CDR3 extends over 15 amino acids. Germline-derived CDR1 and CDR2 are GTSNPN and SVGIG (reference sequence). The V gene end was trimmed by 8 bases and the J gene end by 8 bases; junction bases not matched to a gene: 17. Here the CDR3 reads CAGYTGTGARGGYTF. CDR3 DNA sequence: TGTGCCGGCTACACCGGGACAGGGGCTCGAGGGGGCTACACCTTC.

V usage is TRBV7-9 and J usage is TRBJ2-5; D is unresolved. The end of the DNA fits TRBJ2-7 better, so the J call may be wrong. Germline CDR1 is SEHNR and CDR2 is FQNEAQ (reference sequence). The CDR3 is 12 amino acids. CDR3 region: CASSPSSYEQYF. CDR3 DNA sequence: TGTGCCAGCAGCCCAAGCTCCTACGAGCAGTACTTC.

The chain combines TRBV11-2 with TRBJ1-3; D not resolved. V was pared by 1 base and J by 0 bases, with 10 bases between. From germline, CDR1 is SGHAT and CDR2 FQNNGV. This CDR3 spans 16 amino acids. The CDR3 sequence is CASSLGRAISGNTIYF. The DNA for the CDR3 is TGTGCCAGCAGCTTAGGGAGGGCCATCTCTGGAAACACCATATATTTT. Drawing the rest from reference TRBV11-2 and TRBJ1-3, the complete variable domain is EAGVAQSPRYKIIEKRQSVAFWCNPISGHATLYWYQQILGQGPKLLIQFQNNGVVDDSQLPKDRFSAERLKGVDSTLKIQPAKLEDSAVYLCASSLGRAISGNTIYFGEGSWLTVV.

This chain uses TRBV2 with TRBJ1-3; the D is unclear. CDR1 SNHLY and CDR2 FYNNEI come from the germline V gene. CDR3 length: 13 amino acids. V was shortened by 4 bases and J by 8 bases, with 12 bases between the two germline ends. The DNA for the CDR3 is TGTGCCAGCAGTGCGGAGACGGAGGACACCATATATTTT. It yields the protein CASSAETEDTIYF.

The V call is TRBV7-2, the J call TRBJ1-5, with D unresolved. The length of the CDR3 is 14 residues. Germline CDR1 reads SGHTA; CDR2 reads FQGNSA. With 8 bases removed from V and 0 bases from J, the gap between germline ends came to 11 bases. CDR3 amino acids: CASRRGYSNQPQHF. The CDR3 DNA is TGTGCCAGCCGTCGGGGATATAGCAATCAGCCCCAGCATTTT.

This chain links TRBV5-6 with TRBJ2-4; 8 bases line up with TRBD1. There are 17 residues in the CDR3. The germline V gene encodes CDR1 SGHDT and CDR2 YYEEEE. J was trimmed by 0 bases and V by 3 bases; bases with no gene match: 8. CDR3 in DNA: TGTGCCAGCAGCTCGGTAAAACAGGGGGGAGCCAAAAACATTCAGTACTTC. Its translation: CASSSVKQGGAKNIQYF.

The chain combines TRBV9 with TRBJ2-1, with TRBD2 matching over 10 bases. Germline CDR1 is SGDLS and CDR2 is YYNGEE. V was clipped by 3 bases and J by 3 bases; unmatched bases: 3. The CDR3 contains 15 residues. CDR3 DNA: TGTGCCAGCAGCGCGACTAGCGGGTACTACAATGAGCAGTTCTTC. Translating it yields CASSATSGYYNEQFF.